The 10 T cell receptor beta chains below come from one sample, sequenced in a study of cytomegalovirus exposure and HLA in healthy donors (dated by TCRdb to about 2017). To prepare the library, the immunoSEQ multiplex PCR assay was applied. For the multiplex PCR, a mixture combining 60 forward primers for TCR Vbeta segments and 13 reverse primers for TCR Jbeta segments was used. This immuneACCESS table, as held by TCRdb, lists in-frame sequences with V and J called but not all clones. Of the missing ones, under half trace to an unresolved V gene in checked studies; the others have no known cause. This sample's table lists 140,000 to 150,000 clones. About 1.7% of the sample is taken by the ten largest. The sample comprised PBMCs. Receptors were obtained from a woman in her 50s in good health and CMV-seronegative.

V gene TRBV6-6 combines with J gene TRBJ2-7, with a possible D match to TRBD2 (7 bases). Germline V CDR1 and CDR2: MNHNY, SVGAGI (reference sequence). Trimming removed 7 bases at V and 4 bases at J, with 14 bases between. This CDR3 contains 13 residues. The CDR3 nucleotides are TGTGCCAGCAATCCGGGGGGCGGATACGAGCAGTACTTC. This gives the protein CASNPGGGYEQYF.

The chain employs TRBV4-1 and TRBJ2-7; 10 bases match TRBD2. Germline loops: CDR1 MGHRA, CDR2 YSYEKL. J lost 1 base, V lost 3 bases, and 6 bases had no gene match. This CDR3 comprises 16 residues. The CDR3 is CASSHSTSGLSYEQYF. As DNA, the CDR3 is TGCGCCAGCAGCCACTCGACTAGCGGGTTATCCTACGAGCAGTACTTC.

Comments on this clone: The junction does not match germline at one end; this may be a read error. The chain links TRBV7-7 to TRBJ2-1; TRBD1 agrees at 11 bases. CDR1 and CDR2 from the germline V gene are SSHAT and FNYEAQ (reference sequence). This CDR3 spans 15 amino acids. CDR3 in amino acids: CASSLGQGARDEQFF. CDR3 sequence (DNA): TGTGCTAGCAGCTTAGGACAGGGGGCAAGGGATGAGCAGTTCTTC.

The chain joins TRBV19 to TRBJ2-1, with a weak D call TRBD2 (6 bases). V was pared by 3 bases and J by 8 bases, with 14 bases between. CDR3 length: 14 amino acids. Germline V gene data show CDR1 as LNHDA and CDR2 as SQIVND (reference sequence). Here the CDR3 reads CASSMPWGDDEQFF. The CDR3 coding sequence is TGTGCCAGTAGTATGCCTTGGGGGGACGATGAGCAGTTCTTC.

The CDR3 nucleotides read TGTGCCAGCAGCGTAGTCGGAGGAAGATTGCAGTCAGATACGCAGTATTTT. It is translated as CASSVVGGRLQSDTQYF. The V call is TRBV9, the J call TRBJ2-3, with a tentative D call TRBD2 (5 bases). With 0 bases removed from V and 4 bases from J, the gap between germline ends came to 18 bases. The CDR3 loop spans 17 amino acids. Germline V gene lookup returns CDR1 SGDLS and CDR2 YYNGEE.

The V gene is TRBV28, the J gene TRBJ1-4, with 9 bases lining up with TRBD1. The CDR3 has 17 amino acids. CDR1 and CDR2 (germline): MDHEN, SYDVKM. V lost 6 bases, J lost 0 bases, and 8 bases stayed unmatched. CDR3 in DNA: TGTGCCAGCAGCCTCGGACAGGGGCCGGCAACTAATGAAAAACTGTTTTTT. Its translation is CASSLGQGPATNEKLFF.

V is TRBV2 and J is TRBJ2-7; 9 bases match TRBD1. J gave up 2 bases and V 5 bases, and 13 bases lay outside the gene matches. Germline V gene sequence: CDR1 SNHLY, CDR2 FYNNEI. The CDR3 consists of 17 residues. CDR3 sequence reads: CASSFLSGDRAAYEQYF. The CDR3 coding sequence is TGTGCCAGCAGTTTTCTAAGCGGGGACAGGGCAGCCTACGAGCAGTACTTC.

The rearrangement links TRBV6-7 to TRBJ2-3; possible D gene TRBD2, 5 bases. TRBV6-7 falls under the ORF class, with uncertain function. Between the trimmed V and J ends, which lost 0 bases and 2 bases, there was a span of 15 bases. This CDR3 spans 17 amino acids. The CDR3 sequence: CASSYSIHPSPTDTQYF. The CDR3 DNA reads TGTGCCAGCAGTTACTCGATCCACCCTAGCCCCACAGATACGCAGTATTTT.

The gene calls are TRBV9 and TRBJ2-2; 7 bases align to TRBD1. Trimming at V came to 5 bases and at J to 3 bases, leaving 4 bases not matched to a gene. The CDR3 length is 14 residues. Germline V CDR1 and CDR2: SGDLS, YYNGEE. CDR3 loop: CASRLTGYTGELFF. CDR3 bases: TGTGCCAGCAGGTTGACAGGGTACACCGGGGAGCTGTTTTTT.

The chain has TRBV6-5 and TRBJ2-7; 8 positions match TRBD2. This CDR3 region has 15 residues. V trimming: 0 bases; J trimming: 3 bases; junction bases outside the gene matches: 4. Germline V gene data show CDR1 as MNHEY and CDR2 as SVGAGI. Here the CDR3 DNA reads TGTGCCAGCAGTTACTCGACGGGGGGGGACTACGAGCAGTACTTC. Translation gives CASSYSTGGDYEQYF.